The 2 T cell receptor beta chains below were found in one sample sequenced in a study of Ad26.COV2.S vaccination and SARS-CoV-2 variants. Produced via immunoSEQ multiplex PCR; TCRdb's table is partial and in-frame only. The sample contains more than 300,000 clones, more than 85% of which appear only once. Treatment specified: approximately 18 received Ad26.COV2.S at low or high dose, single or two shots; about 5 received placebo; per-sample allocation not given. Collection of samples fell on day 63 after the first vaccine or placebo injection. The material sequenced was peripheral blood, taken in a trial of Ad26.COV2.S vaccine versus placebo. The receptors here all came from a person aged 18 to 59 who received the Ad26.COV2.S COVID-19 vaccine or a placebo.

The chain carries TRBV29-1 and TRBJ1-2, with a weak D call TRBD1 (6 bases). Germline V gene sequence: CDR1 SQVTM, CDR2 ANQGSEA. The CDR3 has 12 residues. V was shortened by 2 bases and J by 4 bases, with 8 bases between the two germline ends. CDR3 coding DNA: TGCAGCGTTGAACAGGGGTTCTATGGCTACACCTTC. The encoded protein is CSVEQGFYGYTF.

The chain joins TRBV21-1 to TRBJ1-1. TRBV21-1 is a listed pseudogene. This CDR3 spans 13 amino acids. The DNA for the CDR3 is TGTGCCAGCAGCAAAGTGGTTCCAGTGGGGGAGGAGTTT. It yields the protein CASSKVVPVGEEF.